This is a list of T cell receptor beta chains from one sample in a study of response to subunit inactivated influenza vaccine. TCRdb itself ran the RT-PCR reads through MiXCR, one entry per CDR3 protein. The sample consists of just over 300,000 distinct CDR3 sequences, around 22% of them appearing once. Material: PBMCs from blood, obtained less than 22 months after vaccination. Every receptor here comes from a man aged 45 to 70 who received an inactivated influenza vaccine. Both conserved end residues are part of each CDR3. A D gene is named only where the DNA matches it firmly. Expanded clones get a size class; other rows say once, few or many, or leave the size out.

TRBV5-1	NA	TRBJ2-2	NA	CASSLDNTGELFF	TGCGCCAGCAGCTTGGACAACACCGGGGAGCTGTTTTTT
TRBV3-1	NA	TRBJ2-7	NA	CASSPRNLGEQYF	TGTGCCAGCAGCCCCAGGAATCTGGGGGAGCAGTACTTC
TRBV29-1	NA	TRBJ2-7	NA	CSVGWGSSYEQYF	TGCAGCGTTGGATGGGGGAGCTCCTACGAGCAGTACTTC
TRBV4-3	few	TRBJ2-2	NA	CASSQGGGPGELFF	TGCGCCAGCAGCCAAGGCGGGGGCCCTGGGGAGCTGTTTTTT
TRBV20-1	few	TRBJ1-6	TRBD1	CSATPGQGANSPLHF	TGCAGTGCTACCCCGGGACAGGGGGCAAATTCACCCCTCCACTTT
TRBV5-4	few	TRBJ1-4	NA	CASSRGDATNEKLFF	TGTGCCAGCAGCAGGGGGGATGCAACTAATGAAAAACTGTTTTTT
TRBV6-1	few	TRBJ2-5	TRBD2	CASSRREGKMETQYF	TGTGCCAGCAGTCGCAGGGAGGGGAAGATGGAGACCCAGTACTTC
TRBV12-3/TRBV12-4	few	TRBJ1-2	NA	CASSPQGPPASYGYTF	TGTGCCAGCAGTCCCCAAGGTCCGCCCGCCTCGTATGGCTACACCTTC
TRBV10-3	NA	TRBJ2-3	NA	CAISESTLTDTQYF	TGTGCCATCAGTGAGTCGACACTCACAGATACGCAGTATTTT
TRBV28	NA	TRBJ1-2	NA	CASSLTRSSYGYTF	TGTGCCAGCAGTTTGACCCGAAGTTCCTATGGCTACACCTTC